Each of the 13 T cell receptor beta chains below was sequenced from the same sample in a study of cytomegalovirus exposure and HLA in healthy donors. This PCR relied on a set of 60 Vbeta primers and 13 Jbeta primers. Profiling relied on immunoSEQ multiplex PCR, and the TCRdb table lists in-frame clones only, not all of them. The table has approximately 190,000 clones, roughly 74% seen once; the top ten hold about 6%. The specimen sequenced was PBMCs. These receptor sequences come from a woman aged 30 to 39 in good health and CMV-seropositive.

The rearrangement joins TRBV28 to TRBJ2-5; D possibly corresponds to TRBD1 (6 bases). The CDR3 is 15 residues long. Trimming took 10 bases from V and 5 from J, leaving 23 bases between them. The germline gives CDR1 MDHEN, CDR2 SYDVKM. The CDR3 DNA follows: TGTGCCACCTTTCCGTCCTTTGGGGGCAGGGAGACCCAGTACTTC. Translating gives CATFPSFGGRETQYF.

The J gene is TRBJ2-1, the V gene TRBV13; the match to TRBD2 covers 8 bases. Losses at the gene ends were 1 base for V and 0 bases for J; bases not matched to a gene: 2. The V gene's germline CDR1 is PRHDT and CDR2 FYEKMQ (reference sequence). This CDR3 has 16 residues. CDR3 nucleotide sequence: TGTGCCAGCAGCTTAGCGGGGGGGAGCTCCTACAATGAGCAGTTCTTC. This sequence encodes CASSLAGGSSYNEQFF. The full variable domain, its missing parts supplied by reference TRBV13 and TRBJ2-1, is AAGVIQSPRHLIKEKRETATLKCYPIPRHDTVYWYQQGPGQDPQFLISFYEKMQSDKGSIPDRFSAQQFSDYHSELNMSSLELGDSALYFCASSLAGGSSYNEQFFGPGTRLTVL.

V gene TRBV11-3 combines with J gene TRBJ2-1, with 7 bases fitting TRBD2. The length of the CDR3 is 15 residues. The germline CDR1 and CDR2 sequences are SGHNT and YENEEA. The J segment lost 8 bases and the V segment lost 5 bases, leaving 12 bases of the junction unmatched. CDR3 bases: TGTGCCAGCAGCCCCGATGGGCGGGAGAAAGATGAGCAGTTCTTC. Translating it yields CASSPDGREKDEQFF. The whole variable domain, filled in from reference TRBV11-3 and TRBJ2-1, reads EAGVVQSPRYKIIEKKQPVAFWCNPISGHNTLYWYLQNLGQGPELLIRYENEEAVDDSQLPKDRFSAERLKGVDSTLKIQPAELGDSAVYLCASSPDGREKDEQFFGPGTRLTVL.

V is TRBV9 and J is TRBJ1-4, with unresolved D. The V and J ends lost 0 bases and 8 bases respectively, with 17 bases between them. The germline V gene encodes CDR1 SGDLS and CDR2 YYNGEE. The CDR3 covers 16 residues. CDR3 DNA sequence: TGTGCCAGCAGCGTAGGGGGAGGAGGTCATGGGGAAAAACTGTTTTTT. Encoded protein: CASSVGGGGHGEKLFF.

The chain links TRBV18 to TRBJ1-4, with D unclear. This CDR3 region has 15 residues. V was cut by 0 bases and J by 7 bases, with 12 bases left in between. The germline V gene has CDR1 KGHSH and CDR2 LQKENI. CDR3 DNA sequence: TGTGCCAGCTCACCACCAAGGAGGGTAAGTGAAAAACTGTTTTTT. The encoded protein is CASSPPRRVSEKLFF.

This clone was counted a few times. The rearrangement links TRBV7-2 to TRBJ1-2; possibly TRBD1 for D (6 bases). Germline-derived CDR1 and CDR2 are SGHTA and FQGNSA. The CDR3 runs 16 residues. The V end lost 0 bases, the J end lost 4 bases, and 15 bases lay between the germline ends. The CDR3 region has the DNA TGTGCCAGCAGCTTAGCAGCCCAGGGGCGCGGCTATGGCTACACCTTC. Protein: CASSLAAQGRGYGYTF.

The chain is built from TRBV7-2 and TRBJ2-7; 8 bases line up with TRBD1. The CDR3 has 15 amino acids. Germline assignment: CDR1 SGHTA and CDR2 FQGNSA. V shed 2 bases, J shed 2 bases, and the junction held 5 bases outside the gene matches. The CDR3 loop reads CASSLQGALTYEQYF. In nucleotides, the CDR3 is TGTGCCAGCAGCTTACAGGGGGCGTTGACCTACGAGCAGTACTTC.

The chain recombines TRBV7-2 with TRBJ1-1, with D perhaps TRBD1 (5 bases). The CDR3 extends over 12 amino acids. The V gene's germline CDR1 is SGHTA and CDR2 FQGNSA. V lost 5 bases and J lost 10, with 14 bases in between. The chain's CDR3 is CASSVNQGLAFF. CDR3 DNA sequence: TGTGCCAGCAGCGTAAATCAGGGTTTAGCTTTCTTT.

The rearrangement links TRBV5-1 to TRBJ2-1, with TRBD1 identical over 8 bases. There are 16 residues in the CDR3. Germline lookup yields CDR1 SGHRS and CDR2 YFSETQ. The J segment lost 1 base and the V segment lost 4 bases, leaving 7 bases of the junction unmatched. The CDR3 loop reads CASSKMDRDSYNEQFF. In DNA form, the CDR3 reads TGCGCCAGCAGCAAAATGGACAGGGATTCCTACAATGAGCAGTTCTTC.

This chain joins TRBV6-1 and TRBJ2-7; 12 nucleotides match TRBD1. Looked up from germline, CDR1 is MNHNS and CDR2 is SASEGT. The V and J ends lost 6 bases and 4 bases, in that order; junction bases with no gene match: 4. The CDR3 has 14 amino acids. CDR3 sequence: CASSKGQGAYEQYF. CDR3 sequence (DNA): TGTGCCAGCAGCAAGGGACAGGGGGCATACGAGCAGTACTTC.

The chain couples TRBV4-1 to TRBJ2-5; 8 bases are shared with TRBD2. The J call may be wrong; the DNA end is better matched by TRBJ2-7. The CDR3 extends over 16 amino acids. Germline CDR1 reads MGHRA; CDR2 reads YSYEKL. The CDR3 DNA reads as TGCGCCAGCAGCCAGGGGGAGCGGGAGCCCTCCTACGAGCAGTACTTC. It encodes CASSQGEREPSYEQYF.

The V call is TRBV2, the J call TRBJ1-2, with a weak D call TRBD1 (5 bases). Germline assignment: CDR1 SNHLY and CDR2 FYNNEI. This CDR3 is built from 20 residues. Deletions cut 4 bases from V and 4 bases from J, with 31 bases between. CDR3 coding DNA: TGTGCCAGCAGTGCCGGTATCGGCTTAGGGGAGGGAAAGGAGAGCTATGGCTACACCTTC. The encoded protein is CASSAGIGLGEGKESYGYTF.

The V and J genes are TRBV15 and TRBJ2-1; possibly TRBD2 for D (5 bases). With 1 base removed from V and 7 bases from J, the gap between germline ends came to 11 bases. Germline V gives CDR1 LNHNV, CDR2 YYDKDF (reference sequence). CDR3 length: 14 amino acids. The CDR3 spells CATSRAAGVNEQFF. The DNA of the CDR3 is TGTGCCACCAGCAGAGCTGCCGGGGTAAATGAGCAGTTCTTC.